The sequence of this T cell receptor beta chain was determined in a study of T cell clonality in common variable immunodeficiency (dated by TCRdb to about 2015). Study-level results and caveats: The authors noted that sequencing repertoires of T cell subpopulations would be needed to clarify what caused the increased clonality in CVID. CVID TCRbeta sequences were reported to have fewer deletions and N-nucleotide insertions and to lack highly modified clones with 13 or more V deletions. Healthy controls shared more TCRbeta clones with each other than CVID subjects shared among themselves (p < 0.0001). TCRbeta clonality was higher in CVID subjects than in healthy controls (t-test p = 0.018), and the increase was most characteristic of about a third of subjects. Correlations between repertoire features and clinical complications were limited by patient heterogeneity within the CVID cohort. Even though DNA input was equal, the average per sample came to 65,000 to 100,000 unique sequences for controls compared with roughly 30,000 for CVID samples.

For sequencing input, CVID and control samples contributed equivalent amounts of genomic DNA. For every sample, a 60 bp segment covering the rearranged TCRbeta CDR3 region was amplified and then sequenced. The immunoSEQ assay, a bias-corrected multiplex PCR combined with high-throughput sequencing, was used to amplify TCRbeta. The original pipeline was this. Every unique nucleotide sequence was considered a clone and was annotated with V, D and J genes, copy number and frequency. Sequences were labeled productive if in frame, and non-productive if out of frame or containing stop codons. As previously described, Shannon's entropy was used to calculate clonality. The predicted amino acid sequences of productive clones were used to derive mean CDR3 Kyte-Doolittle hydropathy. Scaled V gene usage was hierarchically clustered using Manhattan distance and complete linkage with the R hclust function. To assess clone sharing by CDR3 amino acid sequence, 12 repertoires per group were resampled over 100 rounds. Repertoires were searched for approximately 70 published EBV-specific and some 240 published CMV-specific TCRbeta sequences. A couple of CVID samples yielding fewer than 10,000 sequences were excluded from analysis, leaving 42 CVID repertoires. Not all clones reach the TCRdb copy of this immuneACCESS table, which keeps in-frame sequences only. Checked studies attribute under half of the gap to unresolved V genes and leave the rest unexplained. V and J calls and clone size come straight from that table; D and trimming were deduced from the DNA. This sample holds 30,000 to 40,000 clones in total, without any singletons. The top ten clonotypes cover approximately 7% of the sample.

CVID was diagnosed by standard criteria: serum IgG, IgA and/or IgM reduced below normal range, plus specific antibody deficiency. There were fewer than 45 subjects in the CVID group (about 29 male and about 15 female), ranging in age from about 9 to 65 years, with a mean age of roughly 39. Both CVID patients and healthy controls were predominantly of Caucasian heritage. All CVID subjects had received replacement immunoglobulin therapy for at least one year at the time of study participation. When blood was collected, none of the CVID subjects were ill or on immunomodulatory or immunosuppressive medication. Heparinized peripheral whole blood samples of roughly 5 to 8 ml were obtained from each donor. TCRbeta CDR3 repertoires were sequenced from genomic DNA of adults with common variable immune deficiency (CVID) and healthy adult controls. Diluted blood was subjected to density centrifugation over Hypaque 1077 or Ficoll-Paque for isolation of peripheral blood mononuclear cells. Genomic DNA was obtained from unsorted mononuclear cells through either Qiagen column purification or a centrifugation-based method.

CDR3 length: 15 amino acids, cysteine to phenylalanine. The 36 bases shown cover part of the CDR3, and their frame starts at base 1. Taken from the germline V gene, the CDR1 and CDR2 loops are SGHRS and YFSETQ. Trimming takes 6 bases off V and 6 bases off J; junction bases not matched to a gene: 15. This clone was recorded many times. Its antigen has not been determined. The read comes to an end 3 residues before the CDR3 does, leaving the germline J gene to fill in the end. The sample comprised peripheral blood mononuclear cells. The sequence derives from a human donor with common variable immunodeficiency. The chain employs TRBV5-1 and TRBJ2-7; 7 middle bases align to TRBD1. The CDR3 here reads CASNADRPTGGEQYF. The sequenced part of the CDR3 DNA is TGCGCCAGCAACGCGGACAGGCCGACCGGCGGCGAG.